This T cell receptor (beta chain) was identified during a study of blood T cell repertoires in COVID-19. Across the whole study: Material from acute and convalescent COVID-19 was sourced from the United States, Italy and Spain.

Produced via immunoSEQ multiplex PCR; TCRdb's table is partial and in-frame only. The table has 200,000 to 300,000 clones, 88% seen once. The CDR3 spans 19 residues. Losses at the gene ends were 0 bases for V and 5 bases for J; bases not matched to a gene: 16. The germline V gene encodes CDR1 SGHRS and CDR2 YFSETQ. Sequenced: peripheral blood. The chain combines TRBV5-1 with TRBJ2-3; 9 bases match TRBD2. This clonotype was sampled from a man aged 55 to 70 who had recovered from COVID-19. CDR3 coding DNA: TGCGCCAGCAGCTTGGTGGTTCCGGGGCGCGGGGGGGCAGGAGATACGCAGTATTTT. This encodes CASSLVVPGRGGAGDTQYF.